A selection of T cell receptor beta chains follows, all from one sample in a study of preoperative IRX-2 immunotherapy in early breast cancer. TCRdb's table, derived via immunoSEQ multiplex PCR, lists solely in-frame clones and lacks some. The table includes about 24,000 clones, about 90% detected once. Sequencing used tumor tissue, obtained after IRX-2 immunotherapy. Receptor source: a human donor with breast cancer. CDR3s include the opening cysteine and the closing phenylalanine or tryptophan.

>TRBV19|TRBJ2-2
CASSWSTGTGELFF
>TRBV6-5|TRBJ2-1
CASSYSANREQFF
>TRBV4-1|TRBJ1-2
CASSVDRGRSYGYTF
>TRBV10-3|TRBJ1-5
CAISEWSGTGNQPQHF
>TRBV27|TRBJ1-1
CASSLSSRGNTEAFF
>TRBV5-4|TRBJ2-1
CASSLVLRGREQFF
>TRBV27|TRBJ2-5
CASKFRGQGAPETQYF
>TRBV11-1|TRBJ1-4
CASETRANEKLFF
>TRBV11-2|TRBJ1-6
CASSLVPSPLHF
>TRBV20-1|TRBJ2-5
CSAWRQETQYF
>TRBV28|TRBJ2-7
CASSLHSPYEQYF
>TRBV27|TRBJ1-6
CASSLSFPGTGLGSSNSPLHF
>TRBV28|TRBJ1-2
CASSTPTGFAGYTF
>TRBV7-2|TRBJ2-3
CASSLKGSPPDTQYF
>TRBV4-1|TRBJ2-1
CASSHLGLAGTEQFF
>TRBV14|TRBJ2-1
CASSLRGSTSKDNEQFF
>TRBV19|TRBJ2-7
CASSTTSGGRYEQYF
>TRBV14|TRBJ1-2
CASSQDRRGYGYTF
>TRBV15|TRBJ2-7
CATSRGGQGYEQYF
>TRBV5-4|TRBJ1-2
CASSLEFLGQGKSGYTF
>TRBV10-3|TRBJ1-5
CAIRDSNQPQHF
>TRBV7-8|TRBJ2-2
CASSLGQGIVNTGELFF
>TRBV19|TRBJ2-3
CASSSRPTDRQYF
>TRBV18|TRBJ1-2
CASSPDNRGGYTF
>TRBV7-9|TRBJ1-3
CASSFQGAGNTIYF
>TRBV25-1|TRBJ1-6
CASKGLDNSPLHF
>TRBV19|TRBJ1-5
CASSNSGSNQPQHF
>TRBV11-3|TRBJ1-2
CASSLLPRTGKEGYTF
>TRBV12-5|TRBJ2-1
CASGGTGGYNEQFF
>TRBV18|TRBJ1-1
CASSPRGGNTEAFF
>TRBV13|TRBJ1-2
CASSLGRKDYTF
>TRBV6-4|TRBJ2-1
CASSENAGSYNEQFF
>TRBV7-6|TRBJ1-5
CASSLEGVRGQPQHF
>TRBV19|TRBJ1-5
CASSHTGSKQPQHF
>TRBV6-4|TRBJ2-3
CASSDSSGGAQDTQYF
>TRBV30|TRBJ1-1
CAWRGPGTGDTEAFF
>TRBV19|TRBJ1-6
CASKDLLRGAVGSPLHF